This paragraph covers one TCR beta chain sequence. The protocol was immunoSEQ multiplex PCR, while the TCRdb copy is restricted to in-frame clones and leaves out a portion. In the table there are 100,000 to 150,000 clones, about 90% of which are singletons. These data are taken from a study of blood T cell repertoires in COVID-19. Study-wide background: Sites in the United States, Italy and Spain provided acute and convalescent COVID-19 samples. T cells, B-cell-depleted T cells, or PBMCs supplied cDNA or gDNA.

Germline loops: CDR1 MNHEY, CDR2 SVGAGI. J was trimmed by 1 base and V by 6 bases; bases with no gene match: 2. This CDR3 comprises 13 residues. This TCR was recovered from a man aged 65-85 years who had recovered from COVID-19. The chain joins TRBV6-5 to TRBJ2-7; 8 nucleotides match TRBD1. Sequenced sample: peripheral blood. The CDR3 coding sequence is TGTGCCAGCAGCCAGGGGGCTTCCTACGAGCAGTACTTC. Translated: CASSQGASYEQYF.